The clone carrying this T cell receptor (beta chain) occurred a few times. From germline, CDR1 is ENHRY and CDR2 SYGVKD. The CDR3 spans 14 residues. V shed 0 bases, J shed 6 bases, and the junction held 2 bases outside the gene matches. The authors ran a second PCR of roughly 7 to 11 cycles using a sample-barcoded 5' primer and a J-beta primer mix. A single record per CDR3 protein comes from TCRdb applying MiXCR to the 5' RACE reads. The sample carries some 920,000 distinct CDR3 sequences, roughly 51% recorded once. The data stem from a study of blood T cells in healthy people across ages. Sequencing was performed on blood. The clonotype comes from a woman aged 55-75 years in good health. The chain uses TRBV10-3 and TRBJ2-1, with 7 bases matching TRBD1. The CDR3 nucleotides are TGTGCCATCAGTGAGTCTACAGGGGCCAATGAGCAGTTCTTC. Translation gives CAISESTGANEQFF.